Sequencing of this T cell receptor beta chain was carried out in a study of identical twins. The CDR3 is 12 residues long. Germline V gene data show CDR1 as LGHDT and CDR2 as YNNKEL (reference sequence). The germline V and J ends were trimmed by 5 bases and 2 bases, with 7 bases remaining between them. Via MiXCR, TCRdb re-called the 5' RACE reads, giving one row per CDR3 protein. The sample consists of under 300,000 distinct CDR3 sequences, roughly an eighth of them appearing once. The data also belong to a second study, concerning yellow fever vaccine responses in identical twins.

This sequence was found in a woman between 18 and 30 years old in good health. The chain combines TRBV3-1 with TRBJ2-7; D possibly corresponds to TRBD1 (5 bases). The sample consisted of memory (CD45RO+) T cells sorted from blood. The chain's CDR3 is CASSTRAYEQYF. Here the CDR3 DNA reads TGTGCCAGCAGCACCAGGGCCTACGAGCAGTACTTC.